These T cell receptor beta chains were read from a single sample in a study of T cell responses to AZD1222 COVID-19 vaccine. Only in-frame clones appear in the TCRdb table, and some are missing; sequencing was by immunoSEQ multiplex PCR. This table has about 120,000 clones, 87% appearing once. The sequences come from peripheral blood, collected 28 days after the second AZD1222 dose. The receptor set was obtained from an adult who received the AZD1222 COVID-19 vaccine. CDR3s include the opening cysteine and the closing phenylalanine or tryptophan. A D gene is named only where the DNA matches it firmly. Clone size is stated in some rows and not others, as once, few, many or a class when expanded.

>TRBD1|TRBV7-8|once|TRBJ2-7
CASSLADRGYEQYF
TGTGCCAGCAGCTTAGCCGACAGGGGCTACGAGCAGTACTTC
>NA|TRBV12-3/TRBV12-4|NA|TRBJ2-5
CASSFSRETQYF
TGTGCCAGCAGTTTTTCCCGGGAGACCCAGTACTTC
>NA|TRBV5-1|few|TRBJ1-4
CASSLVNSMSEKLFF
TGCGCCAGCAGCTTGGTGAACAGCATGAGTGAAAAACTGTTTTTT
>NA|TRBV15|few|TRBJ2-7
CATSRDRVPYEQYF
TGTGCCACCAGCAGAGATAGGGTACCCTACGAGCAGTACTTC
>TRBD1|TRBV13|NA|TRBJ1-1
CASSLRGRAEAFF
TGTGCCAGCAGCTTAAGGGGGCGGGCTGAAGCTTTCTTT
>NA|TRBV7-2|NA|TRBJ2-7
CASSLDVGIGYEQYF
TGTGCCAGCAGCTTAGACGTGGGTATCGGGTACGAGCAGTACTTC
>TRBD2|TRBV19|NA|TRBJ2-3
CATTGGGAVVTQYF
TGTGCCACCACGGGCGGGGGGGCTGTTGTTACGCAGTATTTT
>TRBD2|TRBV6-5|NA|TRBJ2-5
CASSSLAGGQETQYF
TGTGCCAGCAGTTCCTTGGCGGGGGGCCAGGAGACCCAGTACTTC
>NA|TRBV19|NA|TRBJ1-5
CASSIEVTNQPQHF
TGTGCCAGTAGTATAGAGGTTACGAATCAGCCCCAGCATTTT
>NA|TRBV5-4|NA|TRBJ1-4
CASSRDRNEKLFF
TGTGCCAGCAGCCGGGACCGGAACGAAAAACTGTTTTTT
>TRBD2|TRBV6-6|NA|TRBJ2-1
CASSPGYWTSGVGGEQFF
TGTGCCAGCAGTCCGGGATACTGGACTAGCGGGGTTGGAGGTGAGCAGTTCTTC
>TRBD1|TRBV28|NA|TRBJ1-5
CASSSPGTGGNQPQHF
TGTGCCAGCAGTTCACCCGGGACAGGGGGCAATCAGCCCCAGCATTTT
>NA|TRBV5-1|once|TRBJ1-6
CASSLARRDNSPLHF
TGCGCCAGCAGCTTGGCGCGCAGGGATAATTCACCCCTCCACTTT
>NA|TRBV12-3/TRBV12-4|NA|TRBJ1-1
CASSTLGGTAFF
TGTGCCAGCAGTACCCTTGGGGGGACGGCTTTCTTT
>NA|TRBV28|NA|TRBJ1-6
CASSLDPGSPLHF
TGTGCCAGCAGTTTAGACCCTGGATCACCCCTCCACTTT
>NA|TRBV12-3/TRBV12-4|NA|TRBJ1-1
CASSLSTNTEAFF
TGTGCCAGCAGTTTGAGCACGAACACTGAAGCTTTCTTT
>NA|TRBV7-9|NA|TRBJ1-4
CASSSDPTNEKLFF
TGTGCCAGCAGCTCCGACCCAACTAATGAAAAACTGTTTTTT
>NA|TRBV6-1|NA|TRBJ2-5
CASSGSTETQYF
TGTGCCAGCAGTGGGTCCACGGAGACCCAGTACTTC
>NA|TRBV5-8|NA|TRBJ1-2
CASSKAGYGYTF
TGTGCCAGCAGCAAGGCAGGGTATGGCTACACCTTC
>NA|TRBV7-8|NA|TRBJ1-2
CASRRELANYGYTF
TGTGCCAGCAGGAGGGAGTTAGCTAACTATGGCTACACCTTC
>NA|TRBV13|NA|TRBJ2-7
CASSFNPPGLGTYEQYF
TGTGCCAGCAGCTTTAATCCACCGGGACTCGGCACCTACGAGCAGTACTTC
>TRBD2|TRBV5-1|NA|TRBJ2-7
CASSLGTSGNWEQYF
TGCGCCAGCAGCTTGGGGACTAGCGGGAATTGGGAGCAGTACTTC
>NA|TRBV29-1|NA|TRBJ2-7
CSVAHRVTYEQYF
TGCAGCGTTGCCCACAGGGTAACCTACGAGCAGTACTTC
>NA|TRBV18|NA|TRBJ1-1
CASSPRTAHLLNTEAFF
TGTGCCAGCTCACCGAGGACAGCTCATCTTTTGAACACTGAAGCTTTCTTT
>NA|TRBV6-1|NA|TRBJ2-4
CASSEARSSPAKNIQYF
TGTGCCAGCAGTGAAGCTCGCAGTAGCCCAGCCAAAAACATTCAGTACTTC
>TRBD1|TRBV4-3|few|TRBJ1-4
CASSQDRDAGTANEKLFF
TGCGCCAGCAGCCAAGACCGGGATGCCGGGACAGCAAATGAAAAACTGTTTTTT